This TCR beta chain was identified during a study of CD8+CD57+ T cells in acquired aplastic anemia. Study details: Sorted CD4+ and CD8+ cells gave a mean 3.2 ug DNA, range about 0.19 to 27.4 ug.

CDR3 size: 14 residues. Trimming removed 5 bases from V and 6 bases from J; junction bases left unmatched: 12. Germline V gene sequence: CDR1 GTSNPN, CDR2 SVGIG (reference sequence). This clonotype was counted between two and nine times. Genomic DNA, serving as template, underwent TCR beta VDJ and CDR3 profiling. TCRdb reprocessed the reads via MiXCR and lists one record per CDR3 protein. The table has about 240,000 distinct CDR3 sequences, more than 40% seen once. The patients chosen for sequencing had shown expansion of CD8+CD57+ cells (detected by flow cytometry). There were no patients without severe acquired aplastic anemia.

This receptor was taken from a human donor with aplastic anemia. The sample consisted of sorted CD4+, CD8+, or CD8+CD57+ T cells (not recorded which) from PBMCs. This chain joins TRBV30 and TRBJ2-7; 8 bases align to TRBD2. Here the CDR3 reads CAWGAGAGPSEQYF. The CDR3 DNA follows: TGTGCCTGGGGAGCGGGGGCGGGTCCTTCCGAGCAGTACTTC.